This TCR beta chain was identified during a study of T-cell reconstitution after alpha-beta-depleted transplantation in children. Study findings and constraints: Reported findings indicate that, about two months after transplant, alpha-beta T cells came from several hundred expanded clones, which were derived from non-depleted graft cells.

The CDR3 is 15 amino acids. In germline, CDR1 is DFQATT, CDR2 SNEGSKA (reference sequence). V gave up 7 bases and J gave up 2 bases; unmatched junction bases: 4. Unique molecular identifiers were used to barcode this TCRbeta library. Using its own MiXCR run on the PCR reads, TCRdb lists one record per CDR3 protein. The top ten clones hold 2% to 2.5% of a sample with fewer than 700,000 distinct CDR3 sequences, over 10% of them seen once. This clonotype was detected a few times. The antigen is unknown. This receptor was taken from a male patient aged 5 to 17 who had a stem cell transplant for acute myeloid leukemia, so the T cells may come from the graft donor. This specimen was PBMCs, mostly from graft donor cells, taken 360 days after TCRalphabeta/CD19-depleted stem cell transplant. The chain carries TRBV20-1 and TRBJ2-3; 15 nucleotides agree with TRBD2. The CDR3 here is CSGTSGRADTDTQYF. As DNA, the CDR3 is TGCAGTGGGACTAGCGGGAGGGCCGACACAGATACGCAGTATTTT.